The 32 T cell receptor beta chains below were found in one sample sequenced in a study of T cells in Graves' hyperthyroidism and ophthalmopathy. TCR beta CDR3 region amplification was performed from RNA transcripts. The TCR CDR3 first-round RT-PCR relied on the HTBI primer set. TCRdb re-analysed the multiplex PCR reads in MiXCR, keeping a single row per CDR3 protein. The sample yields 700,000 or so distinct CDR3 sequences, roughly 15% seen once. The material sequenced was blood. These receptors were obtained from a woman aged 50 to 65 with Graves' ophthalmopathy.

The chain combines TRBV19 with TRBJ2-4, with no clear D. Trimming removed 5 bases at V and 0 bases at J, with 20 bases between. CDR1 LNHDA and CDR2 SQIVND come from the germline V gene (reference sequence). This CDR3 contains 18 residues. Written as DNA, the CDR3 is TGTGCCAGTAGTCACCGGACCCAGAATAGTCTAGCCAAAAACATTCAGTACTTC. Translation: CASSHRTQNSLAKNIQYF.

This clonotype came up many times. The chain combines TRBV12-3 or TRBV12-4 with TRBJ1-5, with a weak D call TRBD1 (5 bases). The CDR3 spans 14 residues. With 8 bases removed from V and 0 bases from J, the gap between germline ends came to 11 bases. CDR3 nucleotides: TGTGCCAGCTGGCAAGGGGCTAGCAATCAGCCCCAGCATTTT. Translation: CASWQGASNQPQHF.

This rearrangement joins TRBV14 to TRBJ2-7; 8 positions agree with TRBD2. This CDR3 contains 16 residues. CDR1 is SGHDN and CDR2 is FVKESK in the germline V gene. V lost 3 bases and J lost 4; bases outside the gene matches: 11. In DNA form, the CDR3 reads TGTGCCAGCAGCCAGAAGTCCGGACTAGCCACATACGAGCAGTACTTC. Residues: CASSQKSGLATYEQYF.

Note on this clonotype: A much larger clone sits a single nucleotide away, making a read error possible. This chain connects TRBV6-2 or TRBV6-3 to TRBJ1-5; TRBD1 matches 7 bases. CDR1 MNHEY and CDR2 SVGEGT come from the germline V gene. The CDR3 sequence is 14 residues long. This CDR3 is CAISEQGSYQPQHF. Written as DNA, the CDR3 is TGTGCCATCAGTGAACAGGGGTCTTATCAGCCCCAGCATTTT.

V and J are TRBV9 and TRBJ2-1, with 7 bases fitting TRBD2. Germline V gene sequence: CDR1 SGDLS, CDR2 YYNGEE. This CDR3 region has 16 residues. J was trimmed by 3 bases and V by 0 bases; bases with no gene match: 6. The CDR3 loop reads CASSVGRAGLYNEQFF. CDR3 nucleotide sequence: TGTGCCAGCAGCGTAGGACGAGCGGGGCTCTACAATGAGCAGTTCTTC.

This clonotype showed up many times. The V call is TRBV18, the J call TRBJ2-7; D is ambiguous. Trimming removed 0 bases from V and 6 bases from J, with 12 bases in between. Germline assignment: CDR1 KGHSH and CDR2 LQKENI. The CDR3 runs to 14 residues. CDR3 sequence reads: CASSPPGLGLEQYF. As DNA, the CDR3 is TGTGCCAGCTCACCACCAGGTTTAGGGCTCGAGCAGTACTTC.

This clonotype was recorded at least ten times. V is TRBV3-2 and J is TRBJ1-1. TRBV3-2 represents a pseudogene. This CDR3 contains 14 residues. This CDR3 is CASSQDSLHTEAFF. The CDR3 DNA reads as TGTGCCAGCAGCCAAGATTCGTTGCACACTGAAGCTTTCTTT.

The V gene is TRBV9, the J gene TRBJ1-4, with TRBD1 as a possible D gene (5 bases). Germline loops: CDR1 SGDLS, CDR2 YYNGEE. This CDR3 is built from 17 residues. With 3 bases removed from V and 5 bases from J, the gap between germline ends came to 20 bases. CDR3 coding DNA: TGTGCCAGCAGCGGGTTCTCAGGGCTTGCATCCAATGAAAAACTGTTTTTT. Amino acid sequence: CASSGFSGLASNEKLFF.

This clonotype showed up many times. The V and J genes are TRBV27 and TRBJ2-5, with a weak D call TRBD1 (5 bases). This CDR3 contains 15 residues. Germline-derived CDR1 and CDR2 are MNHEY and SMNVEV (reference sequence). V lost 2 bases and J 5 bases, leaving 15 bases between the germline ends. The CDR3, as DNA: TGTGCCAGCAGTTTAATCGAAGGGGCGAAGGAGACCCAGTACTTC. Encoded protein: CASSLIEGAKETQYF.

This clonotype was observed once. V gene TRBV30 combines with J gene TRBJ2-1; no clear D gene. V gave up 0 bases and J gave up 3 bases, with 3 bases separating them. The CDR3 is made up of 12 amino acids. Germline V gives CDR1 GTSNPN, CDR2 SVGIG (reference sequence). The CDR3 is CAWSVHYNEQFF. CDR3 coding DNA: TGTGCCTGGAGTGTACACTACAATGAGCAGTTCTTC.

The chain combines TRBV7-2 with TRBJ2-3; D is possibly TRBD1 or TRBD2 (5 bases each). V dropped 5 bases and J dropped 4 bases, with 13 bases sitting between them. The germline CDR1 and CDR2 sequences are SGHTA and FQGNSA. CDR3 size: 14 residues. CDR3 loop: CASSPRPGPDTQYF. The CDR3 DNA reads TGTGCCAGCAGCCCCCGCCCGGGACCAGATACGCAGTATTTT.

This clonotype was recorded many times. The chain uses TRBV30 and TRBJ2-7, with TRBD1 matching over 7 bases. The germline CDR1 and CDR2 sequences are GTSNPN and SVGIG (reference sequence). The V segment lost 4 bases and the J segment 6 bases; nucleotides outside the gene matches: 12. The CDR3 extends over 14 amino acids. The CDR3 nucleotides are TGTGCCTGGACCCGGGACAGCCAGGTCGGCGAGCAGTACTTC. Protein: CAWTRDSQVGEQYF.

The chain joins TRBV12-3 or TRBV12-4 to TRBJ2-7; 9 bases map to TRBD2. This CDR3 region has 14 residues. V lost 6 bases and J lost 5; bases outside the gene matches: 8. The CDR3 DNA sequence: TGTGCCAGCAGAGTAGCGGGAGATCCAAACGAGCAGTACTTC. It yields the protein CASRVAGDPNEQYF.

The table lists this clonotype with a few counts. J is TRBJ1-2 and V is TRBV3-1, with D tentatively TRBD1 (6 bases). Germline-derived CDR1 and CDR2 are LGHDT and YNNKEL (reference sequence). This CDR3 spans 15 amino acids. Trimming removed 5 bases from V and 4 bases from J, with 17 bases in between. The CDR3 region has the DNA TGTGCCAGCAGCGAGGGGCAGGGGCGGACCTATGGCTACACCTTC. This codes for CASSEGQGRTYGYTF.

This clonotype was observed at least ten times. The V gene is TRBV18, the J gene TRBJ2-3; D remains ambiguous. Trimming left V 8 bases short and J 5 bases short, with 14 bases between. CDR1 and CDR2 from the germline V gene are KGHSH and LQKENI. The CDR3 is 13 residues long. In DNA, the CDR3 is TGTGCCAGCCAAGGACGGACGATAGATACGCAGTATTTT. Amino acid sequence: CASQGRTIDTQYF. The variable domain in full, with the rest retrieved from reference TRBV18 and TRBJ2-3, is NAGVMQNPRHLVRRRGQEARLRCSPMKGHSHVYWYRQLPEEGLKFMVYLQKENIIDESGMPKERFSAEFPKEGPSILRIQQVVRGDSAAYFCASQGRTIDTQYFGPGTRLTVL.

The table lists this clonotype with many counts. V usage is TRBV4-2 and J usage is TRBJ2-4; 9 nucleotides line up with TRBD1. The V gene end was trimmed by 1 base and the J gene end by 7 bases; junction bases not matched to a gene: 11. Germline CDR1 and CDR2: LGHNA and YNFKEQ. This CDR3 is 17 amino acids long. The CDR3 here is CASSQVVGRTGANIQYF. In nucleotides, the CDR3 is TGTGCCAGCAGCCAAGTTGTCGGCCGGACAGGGGCGAACATTCAGTACTTC.

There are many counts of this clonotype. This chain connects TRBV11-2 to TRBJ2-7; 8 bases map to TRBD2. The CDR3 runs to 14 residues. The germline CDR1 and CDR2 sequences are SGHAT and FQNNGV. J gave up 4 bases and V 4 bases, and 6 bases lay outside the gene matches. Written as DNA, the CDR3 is TGTGCCAGCAGCTCAGGACTAGCAGGGTACGAGCAGTACTTC. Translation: CASSSGLAGYEQYF.

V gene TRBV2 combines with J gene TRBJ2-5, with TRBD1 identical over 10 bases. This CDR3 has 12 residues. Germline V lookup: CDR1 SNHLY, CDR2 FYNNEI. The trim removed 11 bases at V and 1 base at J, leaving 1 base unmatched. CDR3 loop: CAGTGAQETQYF. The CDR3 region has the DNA TGTGCCGGGACAGGGGCCCAAGAGACCCAGTACTTC.

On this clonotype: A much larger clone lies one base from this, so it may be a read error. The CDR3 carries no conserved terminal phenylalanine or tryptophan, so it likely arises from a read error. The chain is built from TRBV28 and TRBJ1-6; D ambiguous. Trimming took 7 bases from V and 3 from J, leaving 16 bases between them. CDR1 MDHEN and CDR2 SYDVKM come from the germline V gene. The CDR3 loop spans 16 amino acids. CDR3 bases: TGTGCCAGCAACCGACTCAAGGCGAGCTATAATTCACCCCTCCACTCT. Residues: CASNRLKASYNSPLHS.

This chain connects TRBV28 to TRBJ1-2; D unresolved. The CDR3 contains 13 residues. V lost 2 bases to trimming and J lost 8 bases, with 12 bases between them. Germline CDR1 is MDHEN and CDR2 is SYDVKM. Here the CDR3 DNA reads TGTGCCAGCAGTTTAAGGGCCGGCGGAGGCTACACCTTC. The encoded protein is CASSLRAGGGYTF.

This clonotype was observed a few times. CDR3 bases: TGTGCCAGCAGTGTAAGAGGGGGCGGCAATCAGCCCCAGCATTTT. As protein: CASSVRGGGNQPQHF. The rearrangement links TRBV6-2 or TRBV6-3 to TRBJ1-5; TRBD1 matches at 7 bases. With 5 bases clipped from V and 2 bases from J, the junction kept 6 bases outside the gene matches. Germline V gives CDR1 MNHEY, CDR2 SVGEGT. CDR3 length equals 15 residues.

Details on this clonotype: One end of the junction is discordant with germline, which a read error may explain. The CDR3 loop reads CSASGQGAVGVLYNEQLF. The CDR3 nucleotides are TGCAGTGCTTCCGGACAGGGGGCCGTGGGCGTGCTCTACAATGAGCAGCTCTTC. The V gene is TRBV20-1, the J gene TRBJ2-1; 11 bases are shared with TRBD1. The V gene's germline CDR1 is DFQATT and CDR2 SNEGSKA (reference sequence). This CDR3 region has 18 residues.

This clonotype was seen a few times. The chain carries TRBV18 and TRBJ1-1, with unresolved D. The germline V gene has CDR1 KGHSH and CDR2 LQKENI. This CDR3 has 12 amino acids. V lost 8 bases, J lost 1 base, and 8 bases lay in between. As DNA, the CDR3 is TGTGCCAGCGAGGTATCGAACACTGAAGCTTTCTTT. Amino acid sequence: CASEVSNTEAFF.

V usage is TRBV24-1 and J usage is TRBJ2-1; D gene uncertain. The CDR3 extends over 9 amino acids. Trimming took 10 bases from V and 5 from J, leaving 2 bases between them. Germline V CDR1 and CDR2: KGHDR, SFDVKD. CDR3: CATNNEQFF. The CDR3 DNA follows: TGTGCCACGAACAATGAGCAGTTCTTC.

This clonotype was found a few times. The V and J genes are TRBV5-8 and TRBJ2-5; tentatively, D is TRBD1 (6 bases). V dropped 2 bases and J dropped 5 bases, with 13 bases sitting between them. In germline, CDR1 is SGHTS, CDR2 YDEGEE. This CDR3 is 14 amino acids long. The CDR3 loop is CASSFTQGRETQYF. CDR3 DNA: TGTGCCAGCAGCTTCACACAGGGAAGGGAGACCCAGTACTTC. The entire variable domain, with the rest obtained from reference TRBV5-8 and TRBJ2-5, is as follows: EAGVTQSPTHLIKTRGQQATLRCSPISGHTSVYWYQQALGLGLQFLLWYDEGEERNRGNFPPRFSGRQFPNYSSELNVNALELEDSALYLCASSFTQGRETQYFGPGTRLLVL.

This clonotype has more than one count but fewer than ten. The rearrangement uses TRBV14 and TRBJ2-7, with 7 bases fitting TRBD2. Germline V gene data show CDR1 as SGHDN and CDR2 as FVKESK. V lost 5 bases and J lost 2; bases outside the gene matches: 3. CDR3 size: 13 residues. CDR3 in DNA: TGTGCCAGCAGCAACCTAGCGGCCTACGAGCAGTACTTC. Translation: CASSNLAAYEQYF.

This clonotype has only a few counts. Here the CDR3 DNA reads TGTGCCAGCAGTTCCCCGGACAGGGCCTTTGAAGCTTTCTTT. Translating gives CASSSPDRAFEAFF. The V gene is TRBV12-3 or TRBV12-4, the J gene TRBJ1-1; 8 bases fit TRBD1. Unmatched junction bases numbered 8, after V lost 4 bases and J lost 7 bases. This CDR3 region has 14 residues.

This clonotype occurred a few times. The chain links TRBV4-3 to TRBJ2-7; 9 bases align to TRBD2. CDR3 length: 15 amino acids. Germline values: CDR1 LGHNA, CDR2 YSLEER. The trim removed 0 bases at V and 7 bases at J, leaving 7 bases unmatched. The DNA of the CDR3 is TGCGCCAGCAGCCAAGAGCCTAGCGGGGACACTGAGCAGTACTTC. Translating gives CASSQEPSGDTEQYF.

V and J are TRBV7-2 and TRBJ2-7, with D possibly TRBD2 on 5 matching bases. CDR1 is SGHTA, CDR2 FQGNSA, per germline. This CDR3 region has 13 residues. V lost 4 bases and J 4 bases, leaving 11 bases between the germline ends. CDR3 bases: TGTGCCAGCAGCTCACTTCGGGGTTACGAGCAGTACTTC. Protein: CASSSLRGYEQYF.

DNA for the CDR3: TGCAGTCATGGGAGGGCCAAGAACGAGCAGTACTTC. Translated, it gives CSHGRAKNEQYF. The J gene is TRBJ2-7, the V gene TRBV20-1; TRBD2 matches 7 bases. There are 12 residues in the CDR3. Trimming took 8 bases from V and 5 from J; bases not matched to a gene: 9. Germline V gene lookup returns CDR1 DFQATT and CDR2 SNEGSKA (reference sequence).

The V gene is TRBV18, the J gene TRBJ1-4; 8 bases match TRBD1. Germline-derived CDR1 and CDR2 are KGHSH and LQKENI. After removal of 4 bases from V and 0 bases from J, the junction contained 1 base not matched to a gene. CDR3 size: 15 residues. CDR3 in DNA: TGTGCCAGCTCACAGGGACAGGCAACTAATGAAAAACTGTTTTTT. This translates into CASSQGQATNEKLFF.

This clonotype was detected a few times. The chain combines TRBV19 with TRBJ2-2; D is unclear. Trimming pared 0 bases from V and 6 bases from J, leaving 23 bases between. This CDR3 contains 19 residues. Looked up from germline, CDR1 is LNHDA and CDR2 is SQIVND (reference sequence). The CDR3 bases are TGTGCCAGTAGTATAGATCGGGCTATAATTCGGCGGCTCCCCGGGGAGCTGTTTTTT. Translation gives CASSIDRAIIRRLPGELFF.